This T cell receptor (beta chain) emerged from a study of T cells after yellow fever vaccination. The study, taken as a whole, reports: Contaminating bulk clonotypes could be abundant in FACS-sorted repertoires. Peaking faster, on day 5 versus 15, the secondary response was nonetheless weaker. Few clonotypes appeared in both CD4 and CD8 compartments.

Germline CDR1 and CDR2: DFQATT and SNEGSKA (reference sequence). V was cut by 2 bases and J by 0 bases, with 8 bases left in between. The CDR3 loop spans 14 amino acids. TCRdb fed the 5' RACE reads into MiXCR, producing one record per CDR3 protein. Here the sample spans about 340,000 distinct CDR3 sequences, roughly 9.4% being singletons. Of note for this clonotype: Its antigen is unknown.

The chain is built from TRBV20-1 and TRBJ1-5; D is undetermined. The specimen was PBMCs, collected on the day of the first yellow fever vaccination. The sequence came from a young man who received the YFV17D yellow fever vaccine. In nucleotides, the CDR3 is TGCAGTGCTAGAACACTGCATAGCAATCAGCCCCAGCATTTT. Encoded protein: CSARTLHSNQPQHF.